Listed below are T cell receptor beta chains from one sample, sequenced in a study of brain T cells in children with intractable seizures. Method: immunoSEQ multiplex PCR; TCRdb's copy keeps in-frame clones and lacks some. Of about 340,000 clones listed, 93% were seen once; the top ten hold about 5.8%. The material was peripheral blood, obtained less than 6 months after surgery. These receptors were taken from a boy in the first two years of life with tuberous sclerosis and intractable seizures. CDR3s include the opening cysteine and the closing phenylalanine or tryptophan. Fields, in order: J gene, D gene, clone size, V gene, CDR3 DNA, CDR3 protein. A D gene is named only where the DNA matches it firmly. Not every row has a clone size; where given, it reads once, few, many or a size class.

TRBJ2-5 | . | . | TRBV9 | TGTGCCAGCAGCGTGGCGGGACTCCCGAGCGTTCAAGAGACCCAGTACTTC | CASSVAGLPSVQETQYF
TRBJ1-4 | TRBD1 | . | TRBV15 | TGTGCCACCAGCAGAGAGACAGGGACGGGTGAAAAACTGTTTTTT | CATSRETGTGEKLFF
TRBJ2-7 | . | . | TRBV23-1 | TGCGCCAGCAGTCAGCCCCCCCAACAGGTTCACGAGCAGTACTTC | CASSQPPQQVHEQYF
TRBJ1-1 | . | . | TRBV28 | TGTGCCAGCAGTGGGACACTGAACACTGAAGCTTTCTTT | CASSGTLNTEAFF
TRBJ1-2 | TRBD1 | . | TRBV28 | TGTGCCAGCAGTTCCCGGGACAGGCCCTGGGGCTACACCTTC | CASSSRDRPWGYTF
TRBJ2-2 | TRBD1 | . | TRBV5-1 | TGCGCCAGCAGCCTAGAAGGCAGGGGGCGGTTGACCGGGGAGCTGTTTTTT | CASSLEGRGRLTGELFF
TRBJ1-6 | . | . | TRBV5-1 | TGCGCCAGCAGCTTGGGTCAGGGTGTACAATCACCCCTCCACTTT | CASSLGQGVQSPLHF
TRBJ1-3 | . | once | TRBV6-5 | TGTGCCAGCAGTTACTCGGTGGGATGGAGAAACACCATATATTTT | CASSYSVGWRNTIYF
TRBJ2-7 | . | . | TRBV7-9 | TGTGCCAGCAGCTACCGGGACTCCACCTACGAGCAGTACTTC | CASSYRDSTYEQYF
TRBJ2-3 | . | . | TRBV9 | TGTGCCAGCAGCGCCCTATCTGGGGGGGCGGCAGATACGCAGTATTTT | CASSALSGGAADTQYF
TRBJ1-1 | TRBD1 | once | TRBV18 | TGTGCCAGCTCGGTTACTGACAGGGGGTCGACTGAAGCTTTCTTT | CASSVTDRGSTEAFF
TRBJ1-4 | . | . | TRBV6-6 | TGTGCCAGCATCAAGCGGGGGAATCTGTTTTTT | CASIKRGNLFF
TRBJ2-5 | . | . | TRBV3-1/TRBV3-2 | TGTGCCAGCAGCCGACGCTCGGGGTTTGAGACCCAGTACTTC | CASSRRSGFETQYF
TRBJ1-2 | . | . | TRBV3-1/TRBV3-2 | TGTGCCAGCAGCCAAGATCGGGTGGGTCCCTATGGCTACACCTTC | CASSQDRVGPYGYTF
TRBJ1-5 | . | . | TRBV6-4 | TGTGCCACCGACCAAATTTATAGCAATCAGCCCCAGCATTTT | CATDQIYSNQPQHF
TRBJ2-7 | . | . | TRBV19 | TGTGCCAGTAGTATAGCCCAGGGGCTTTCCTACGAGCAGTACTTC | CASSIAQGLSYEQYF
TRBJ2-5 | . | . | TRBV5-1 | TGCGCCAGCAGCTCGGATACCGGGGTCCAAGAGACCCAGTACTTC | CASSSDTGVQETQYF
TRBJ2-1 | TRBD2 | once | TRBV7-3 | TGTGCCAGCAGCATCGGACTAGCACACAATGAGCAGTTCTTC | CASSIGLAHNEQFF
TRBJ2-1 | . | . | TRBV7-6 | TGTGCCAGCAGCTTAGGCCAATACAATGAGCAGTTCTTC | CASSLGQYNEQFF
TRBJ2-3 | . | . | TRBV6-5 | TGTGCCAGCAGCCGGACGGTTAGCACAGATACGCAGTATTTT | CASSRTVSTDTQYF
TRBJ1-3 | TRBD1 | . | TRBV3-1/TRBV3-2 | TGTGCCAGCAGCCATTCTACTGGACAGGCCGGAAACACCATATATTTT | CASSHSTGQAGNTIYF
TRBJ1-5 | . | . | TRBV28 | TGTGCCAGCAATTCGGGAGGGGTGAACAATCAGCCCCAGCATTTT | CASNSGGVNNQPQHF
TRBJ2-7 | . | . | TRBV5-1 | TGCGCCAGCAGCTACGGACAGCCGTCCTACGAGCAGTACTTC | CASSYGQPSYEQYF
TRBJ1-2 | . | . | TRBV6-5 | TGTGCCAGCAGTTACTCGCGGGCAGTGAACTATGGCTACACCTTC | CASSYSRAVNYGYTF
TRBJ2-1 | TRBD2 | . | TRBV18 | TGTGCCAGCTCACCCTTAGGAGGACTAGCGGGGCAGCAGTTCTTC | CASSPLGGLAGQQFF
TRBJ2-1 | TRBD1 | . | TRBV2 | TGTGCCAGCAAGGCGCTCGGGACAGAACATAATGAGCAGTTCTTC | CASKALGTEHNEQFF
TRBJ2-1 | . | . | TRBV4-2 | TGTGCCAGCAGCCTCCCCTGGGGGAGCGGCCGAGGGGAGCAGTTCTTC | CASSLPWGSGRGEQFF
TRBJ1-2 | . | once | TRBV19 | TGTGCCAGTAATAACAGAGCTAACTATGGCTACACCTTC | CASNNRANYGYTF
TRBJ2-7 | TRBD1 | . | TRBV7-3 | TGTGCCAGCAGCCCGACAGGGGCGACCTACGAGCAGTACTTC | CASSPTGATYEQYF
TRBJ2-3 | TRBD2 | . | TRBV3-1/TRBV3-2 | TGTGCCAGCAGCCAAGTTACTAGCGGCACAGATACGCAGTATTTT | CASSQVTSGTDTQYF
TRBJ2-1 | TRBD2 | . | TRBV12-5 | TGTGCTAGTGGCAAACGGGCGGGAGCCTACAATGAGCAGTTCTTC | CASGKRAGAYNEQFF
TRBJ2-6 | . | . | TRBV27 | TGTGCCAGCAGTTCCGGATCTGGGGCCAACGTCCTGACTTTC | CASSSGSGANVLTF
TRBJ1-3 | . | once | TRBV19 | TGTGCCAGTAGTATTTCTACGGGAAACACCATATATTTT | CASSISTGNTIYF
TRBJ2-1 | TRBD2 | . | TRBV24-1 | TGTGCCACCAGTGATCTGGGTAGCGGGCCCTCGGGGAAGCAGTTCTTC | CATSDLGSGPSGKQFF
TRBJ2-5 | TRBD2 | . | TRBV11-2 | TGTGCCAGCAGCCCGCGACTAGCGGGAGGAGTCCTGGAGACCCAGTACTTC | CASSPRLAGGVLETQYF
TRBJ1-5 | . | . | TRBV6-1 | TGTGCCAGCAGTGAAGTACTAGGGAATCAGCCCCAGCATTTT | CASSEVLGNQPQHF
TRBJ1-2 | . | . | TRBV19 | TGTGCCAGTAGTACCGGGGGCTTCTATGGCTACACCTTC | CASSTGGFYGYTF